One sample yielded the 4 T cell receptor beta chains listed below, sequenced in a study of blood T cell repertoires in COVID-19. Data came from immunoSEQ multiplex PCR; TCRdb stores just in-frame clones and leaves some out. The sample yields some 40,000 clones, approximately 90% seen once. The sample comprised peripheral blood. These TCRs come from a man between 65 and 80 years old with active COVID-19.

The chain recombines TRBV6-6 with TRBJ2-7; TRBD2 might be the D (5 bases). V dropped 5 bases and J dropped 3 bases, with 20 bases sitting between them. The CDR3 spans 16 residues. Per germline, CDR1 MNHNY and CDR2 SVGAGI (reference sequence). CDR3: CASSPRTGIAFYEQYF. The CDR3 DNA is TGTGCCAGCAGTCCACGGACCGGGATAGCCTTCTACGAGCAGTACTTC.

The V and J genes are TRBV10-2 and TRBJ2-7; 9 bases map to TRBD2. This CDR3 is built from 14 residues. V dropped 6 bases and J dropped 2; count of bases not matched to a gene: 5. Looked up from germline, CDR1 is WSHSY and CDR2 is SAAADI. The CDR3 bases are TGCGCCAGCAGAGCTAGCGGGAAAACCTACGAGCAGTACTTC. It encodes CASRASGKTYEQYF.

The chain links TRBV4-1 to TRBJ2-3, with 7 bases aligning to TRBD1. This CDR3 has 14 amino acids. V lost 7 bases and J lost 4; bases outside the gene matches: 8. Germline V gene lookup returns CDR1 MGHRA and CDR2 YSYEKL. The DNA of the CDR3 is TGCGCCAGCAAAACCGGGACAGAAGCAGATACGCAGTATTTT. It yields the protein CASKTGTEADTQYF.

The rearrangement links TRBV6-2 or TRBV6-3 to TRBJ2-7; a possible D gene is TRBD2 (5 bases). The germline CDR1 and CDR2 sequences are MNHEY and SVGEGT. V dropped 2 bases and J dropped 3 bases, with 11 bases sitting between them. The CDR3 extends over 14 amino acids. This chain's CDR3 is CASSYTGIGYEQYF. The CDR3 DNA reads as TGTGCCAGCAGTTACACCGGGATTGGCTACGAGCAGTACTTC.